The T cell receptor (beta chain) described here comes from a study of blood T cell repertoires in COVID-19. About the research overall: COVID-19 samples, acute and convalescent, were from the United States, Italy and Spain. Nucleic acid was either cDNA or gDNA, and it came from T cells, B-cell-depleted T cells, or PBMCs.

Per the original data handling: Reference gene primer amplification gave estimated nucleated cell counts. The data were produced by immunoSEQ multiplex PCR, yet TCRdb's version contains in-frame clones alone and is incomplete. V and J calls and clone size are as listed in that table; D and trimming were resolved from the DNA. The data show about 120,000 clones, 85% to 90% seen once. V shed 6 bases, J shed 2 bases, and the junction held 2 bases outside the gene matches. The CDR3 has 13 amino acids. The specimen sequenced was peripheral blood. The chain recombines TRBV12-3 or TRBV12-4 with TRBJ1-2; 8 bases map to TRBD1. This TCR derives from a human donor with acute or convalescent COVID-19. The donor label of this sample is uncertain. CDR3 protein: CASSRGPNYGYTF. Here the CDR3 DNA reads TGTGCCAGCAGCAGGGGGCCCAACTATGGCTACACCTTC.